Listed below are T cell receptor beta chains from one sample, sequenced in a study of Graves' ophthalmopathy and Graves' hyperthyroidism. MiXCR was run by TCRdb on the multiplex PCR reads, yielding one entry per CDR3 protein. This table holds about 640,000 distinct CDR3 sequences, about 41% found once. Sequencing was carried out using peripheral blood. These receptors were taken from an adult man with Graves' ophthalmopathy. CDR3s include the opening cysteine and the closing phenylalanine or tryptophan.

v_call	j_call	cdr3_aa
TRBV11-1	TRBJ2-7	CASSLSSTYEQYF
TRBV7-8	TRBJ2-7	CASSFRQPSENEQYF
TRBV2	TRBJ2-7	CASRTAIEQYF
TRBV10-3	TRBJ2-7	CAISEGGGIYEQYF
TRBV5-1	TRBJ1-4	CAWSGETGAVEKLFF
TRBV7-2	TRBJ1-5	CASSEQGRSNQPQHF
TRBV6-5	TRBJ1-2	CASWTGRYGYTF
TRBV6-6	TRBJ1-2	CASRRADSWPFYGYTF
TRBV5-1	TRBJ1-2	CASSLRTGGTYGYTF
TRBV10-3	TRBJ1-2	CAISGQLPGSWDGYTF
TRBV12-3/TRBV12-4	TRBJ2-5	CASSPRGQAQYF
TRBV29-1	TRBJ2-2	CSVDSRARSGELFF
TRBV10-3	TRBJ2-6	CAISRDSLISGANVLTF
TRBV29-1	TRBJ1-2	CSVTGGTSYGYTF
TRBV5-1	TRBJ2-5	CASSFDSETQYF
TRBV7-8	TRBJ2-5	CASSLQGAVETQYF
TRBV2	NA	CASIQGNEQFF
TRBV19	TRBJ2-7	CASSISLAEVYEQYF
TRBV27	TRBJ2-5	CASSWFGQQETQYF
TRBV29-1	TRBJ2-5	CSVPSEYKQETQYF
TRBV7-6	TRBJ2-5	CASSFPGGETQYF
TRBV12-3/TRBV12-4	TRBJ1-6	CASSWDRGAANSPLHF
TRBV5-5	TRBJ1-3	CASSLGQAPDTIYF
TRBV25-1	TRBJ2-7	CASSGIEQYF
TRBV29-1	TRBJ2-7	CSVALREGYEQYF
TRBV25-1	TRBJ2-2	CANSGLAGTGELFF
TRBV7-9	TRBJ1-1	CATAGTTGAFF
TRBV19	TRBJ1-2	CASGPHYGYTF
TRBV6-1	TRBJ1-6	CASSELRLPLHF
TRBV20-1	TRBJ2-5	CSASAPGQEQETQYF
TRBV9	TRBJ2-7	CASSVTLAGELYF
TRBV7-9	TRBJ1-5	CASSLDSGARAQHF
TRBV5-1	TRBJ1-4	CASSLGRSLTTNEKLFF
TRBV11-1	TRBJ2-7	CASRGTKAKGGSYEQYF
TRBV5-8	TRBJ2-2	CASSLNIANTGELFF
TRBV6-1	TRBJ1-5	CASSEAIRGTGGSQPQHF
TRBV2	TRBJ1-1	CASVRDPGRNSTEAFF
TRBV7-2	TRBJ1-1	CASSLQGAKNTEAFF
TRBV25-1	TRBJ1-4	CASSPDGSNEKLFF
TRBV4-1	TRBJ1-4	CASSRPFNTENEKLFF
TRBV29-1	TRBJ1-1	CSVPDLWEGGAGTEAFF